Presented here are 6 T cell receptor beta chains from one specimen sequenced in a study of blood T cell repertoires in COVID-19. Profiled with immunoSEQ multiplex PCR; TCRdb holds only in-frame clones, not every one. This table holds about 170,000 clones, 85% to 90% found once. The sequenced sample was peripheral blood. These TCRs come from a man between 45 and 60 years old who had recovered from COVID-19.

V is TRBV7-6 and J is TRBJ2-7; D possibly corresponds to TRBD2 (5 bases). With 3 bases removed from V and 6 bases from J, the gap between germline ends came to 15 bases. Germline loops: CDR1 SGHVS, CDR2 FNYEAQ. This CDR3 spans 14 amino acids. CDR3 protein: CASSLFVANGEQYF. DNA for the CDR3: TGTGCCAGCAGCTTGTTCGTAGCGAACGGCGAGCAGTACTTC.

This clone was seen once. This CDR3 is CASSVDRGNTEAFF. The DNA for the CDR3 is TGTGCCAGTAGTGTGGACAGGGGGAACACTGAAGCTTTCTTT. The rearrangement joins TRBV19 to TRBJ1-1; 9 bases match TRBD1. Germline CDR1 is LNHDA and CDR2 is SQIVND (reference sequence). This CDR3 contains 14 residues. J lost 1 base, V lost 5 bases, and 2 bases had no gene match.

There are a few counts of this clone. The chain has TRBV5-1 and TRBJ2-2; 7 bases agree with TRBD1. This CDR3 has 13 residues. The ends lost 4 bases at V and 6 bases at J; junction bases unmatched: 3. In germline, CDR1 is SGHRS, CDR2 YFSETQ. CDR3 sequence (DNA): TGCGCCAGCAGCGCCACAGGGGCCGGGGAGCTGTTTTTT. Amino acid sequence: CASSATGAGELFF.

The V and J genes are TRBV27 and TRBJ1-2; D is possibly TRBD1 (6 bases). Germline V gives CDR1 MNHEY, CDR2 SMNVEV (reference sequence). The V end was cut by 5 bases, the J end by 2 bases, with 9 bases between. CDR3 length equals 13 residues. In DNA, the CDR3 is TGTGCCAGCAGTGGCAGGGGCAACTATGGCTACACCTTC. Its translation is CASSGRGNYGYTF.

The rearrangement links TRBV7-3 to TRBJ2-1; 14 bases align to TRBD2. This CDR3 is built from 16 residues. V lost 4 bases, J lost 6 bases, and 5 bases stayed unmatched. Germline CDR1 and CDR2: SGHTA and FQGTGA. The CDR3 sequence: CASSSRLAGGGNEQFF. The CDR3 nucleotides are TGTGCCAGCAGCTCTCGACTAGCGGGAGGGGGCAATGAGCAGTTCTTC.

The chain is built from TRBV9 and TRBJ2-3, with D perhaps TRBD1 (6 bases). The CDR3 contains 15 residues. CDR1 is SGDLS and CDR2 is YYNGEE in the germline V gene. V was trimmed by 0 bases and J by 9 bases, leaving 17 bases between them. Written as DNA, the CDR3 is TGTGCCAGCAGCGTAGCTACAGGAGGACAGACCACGCAGTATTTT. This translates into CASSVATGGQTTQYF.